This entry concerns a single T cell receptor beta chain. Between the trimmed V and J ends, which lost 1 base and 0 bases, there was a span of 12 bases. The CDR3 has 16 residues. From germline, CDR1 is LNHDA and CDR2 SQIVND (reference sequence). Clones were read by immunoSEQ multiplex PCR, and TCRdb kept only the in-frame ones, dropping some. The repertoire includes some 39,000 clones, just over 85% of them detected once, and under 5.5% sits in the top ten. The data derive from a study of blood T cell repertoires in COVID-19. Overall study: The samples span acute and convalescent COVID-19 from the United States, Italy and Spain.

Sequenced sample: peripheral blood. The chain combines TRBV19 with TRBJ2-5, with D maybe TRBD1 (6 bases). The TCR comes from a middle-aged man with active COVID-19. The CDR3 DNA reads TGTGCCAGTAGTATAGGAGGGGGTTTTTACCAAGAGACCCAGTACTTC. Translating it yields CASSIGGGFYQETQYF.